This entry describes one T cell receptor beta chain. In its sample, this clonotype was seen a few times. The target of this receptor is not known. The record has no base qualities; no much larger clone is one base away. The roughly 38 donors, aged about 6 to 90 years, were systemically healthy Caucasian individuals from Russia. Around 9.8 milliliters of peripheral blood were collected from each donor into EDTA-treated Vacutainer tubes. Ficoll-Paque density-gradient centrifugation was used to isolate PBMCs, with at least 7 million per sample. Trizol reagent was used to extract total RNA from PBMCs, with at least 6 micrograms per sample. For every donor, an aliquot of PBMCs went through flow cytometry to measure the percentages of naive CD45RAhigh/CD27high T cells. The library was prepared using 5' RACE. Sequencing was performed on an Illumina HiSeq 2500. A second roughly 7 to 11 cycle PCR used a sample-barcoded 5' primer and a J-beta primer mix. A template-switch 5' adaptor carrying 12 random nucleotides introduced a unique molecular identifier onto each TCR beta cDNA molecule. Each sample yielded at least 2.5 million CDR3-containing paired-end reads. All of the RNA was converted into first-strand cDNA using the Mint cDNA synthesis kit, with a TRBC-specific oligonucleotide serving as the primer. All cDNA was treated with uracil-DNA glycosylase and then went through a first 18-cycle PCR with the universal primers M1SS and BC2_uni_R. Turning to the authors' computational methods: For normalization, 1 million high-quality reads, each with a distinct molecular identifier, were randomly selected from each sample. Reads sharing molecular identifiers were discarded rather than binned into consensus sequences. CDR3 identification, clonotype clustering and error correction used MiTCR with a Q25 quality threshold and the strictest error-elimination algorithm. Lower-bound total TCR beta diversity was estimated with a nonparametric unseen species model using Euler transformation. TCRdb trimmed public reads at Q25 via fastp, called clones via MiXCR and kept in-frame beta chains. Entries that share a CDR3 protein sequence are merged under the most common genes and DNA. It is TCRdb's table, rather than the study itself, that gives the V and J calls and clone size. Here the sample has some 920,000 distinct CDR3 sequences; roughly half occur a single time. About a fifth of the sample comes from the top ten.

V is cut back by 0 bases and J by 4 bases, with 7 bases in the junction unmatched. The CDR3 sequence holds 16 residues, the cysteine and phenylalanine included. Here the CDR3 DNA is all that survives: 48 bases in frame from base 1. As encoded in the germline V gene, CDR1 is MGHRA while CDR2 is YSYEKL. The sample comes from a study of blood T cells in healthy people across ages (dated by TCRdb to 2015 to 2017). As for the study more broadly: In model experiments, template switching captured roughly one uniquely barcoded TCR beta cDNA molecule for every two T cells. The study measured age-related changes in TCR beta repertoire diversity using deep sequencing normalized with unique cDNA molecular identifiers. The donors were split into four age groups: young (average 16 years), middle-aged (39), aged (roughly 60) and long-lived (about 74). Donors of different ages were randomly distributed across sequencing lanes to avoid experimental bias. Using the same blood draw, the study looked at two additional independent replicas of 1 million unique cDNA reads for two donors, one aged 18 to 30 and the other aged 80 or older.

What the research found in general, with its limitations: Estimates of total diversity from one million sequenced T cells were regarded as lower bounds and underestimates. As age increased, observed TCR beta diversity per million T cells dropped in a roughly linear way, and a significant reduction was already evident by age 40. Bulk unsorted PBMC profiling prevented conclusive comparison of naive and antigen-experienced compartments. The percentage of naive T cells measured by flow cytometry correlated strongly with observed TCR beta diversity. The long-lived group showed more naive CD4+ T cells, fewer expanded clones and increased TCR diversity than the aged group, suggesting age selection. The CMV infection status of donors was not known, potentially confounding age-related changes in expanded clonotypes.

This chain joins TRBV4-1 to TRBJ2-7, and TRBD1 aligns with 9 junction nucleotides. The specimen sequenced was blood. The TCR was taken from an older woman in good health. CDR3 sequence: CASSQERPGQGYEQYF. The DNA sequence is TGCGCCAGCAGCCAAGAACGTCCGGGACAGGGTTACGAGCAGTACTTC.